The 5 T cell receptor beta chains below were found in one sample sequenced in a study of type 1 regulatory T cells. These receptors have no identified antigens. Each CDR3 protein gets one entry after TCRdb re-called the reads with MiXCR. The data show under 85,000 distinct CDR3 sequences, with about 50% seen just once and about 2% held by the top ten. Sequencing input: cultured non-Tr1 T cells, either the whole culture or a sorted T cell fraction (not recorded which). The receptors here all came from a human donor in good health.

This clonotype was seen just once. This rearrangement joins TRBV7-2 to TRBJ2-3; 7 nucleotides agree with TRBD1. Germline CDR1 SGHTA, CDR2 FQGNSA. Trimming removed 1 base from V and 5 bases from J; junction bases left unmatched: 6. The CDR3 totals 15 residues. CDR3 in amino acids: CASSLVPQGIDTQYF. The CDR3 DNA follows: TGTGCCAGCAGCTTAGTCCCACAGGGGATAGATACGCAGTATTTT. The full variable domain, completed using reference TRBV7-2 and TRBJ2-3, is GAGVSQSPSNKVTEKGKDVELRCDPISGHTALYWYRQSLGQGLEFLIYFQGNSAPDKSGLPSDRFSAERTGGSVSTLTIQRTQQEDSAVYLCASSLVPQGIDTQYFGPGTRLTVL.

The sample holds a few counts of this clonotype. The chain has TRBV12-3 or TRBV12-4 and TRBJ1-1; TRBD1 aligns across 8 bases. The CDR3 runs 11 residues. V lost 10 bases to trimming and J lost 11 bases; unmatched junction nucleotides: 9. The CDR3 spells CATGQARQAFF. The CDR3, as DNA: TGTGCCACGGGACAGGCCCGGCAGGCTTTCTTT.

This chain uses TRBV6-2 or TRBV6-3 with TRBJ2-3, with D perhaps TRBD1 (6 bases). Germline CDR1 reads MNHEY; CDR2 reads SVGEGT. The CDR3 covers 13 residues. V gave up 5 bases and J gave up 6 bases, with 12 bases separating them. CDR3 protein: CASSPPRGDTQYF. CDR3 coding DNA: TGTGCCAGCAGTCCCCCAAGGGGGGATACGCAGTATTTT.

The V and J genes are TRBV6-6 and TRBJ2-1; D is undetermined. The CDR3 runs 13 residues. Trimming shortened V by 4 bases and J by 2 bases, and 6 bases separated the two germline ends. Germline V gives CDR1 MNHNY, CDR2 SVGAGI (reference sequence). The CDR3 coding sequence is TGTGCCAGCAGTTTAGATGCCTACAATGAGCAGTTCTTC. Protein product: CASSLDAYNEQFF.

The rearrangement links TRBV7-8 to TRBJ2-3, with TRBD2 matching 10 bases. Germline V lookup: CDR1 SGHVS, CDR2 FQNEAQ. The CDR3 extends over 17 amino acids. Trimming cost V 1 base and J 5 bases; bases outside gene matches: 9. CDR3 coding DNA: TGTGCCAGCAGCTTAGTCGCTCTAGCGGGGGTAGGAGATACGCAGTATTTT. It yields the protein CASSLVALAGVGDTQYF.